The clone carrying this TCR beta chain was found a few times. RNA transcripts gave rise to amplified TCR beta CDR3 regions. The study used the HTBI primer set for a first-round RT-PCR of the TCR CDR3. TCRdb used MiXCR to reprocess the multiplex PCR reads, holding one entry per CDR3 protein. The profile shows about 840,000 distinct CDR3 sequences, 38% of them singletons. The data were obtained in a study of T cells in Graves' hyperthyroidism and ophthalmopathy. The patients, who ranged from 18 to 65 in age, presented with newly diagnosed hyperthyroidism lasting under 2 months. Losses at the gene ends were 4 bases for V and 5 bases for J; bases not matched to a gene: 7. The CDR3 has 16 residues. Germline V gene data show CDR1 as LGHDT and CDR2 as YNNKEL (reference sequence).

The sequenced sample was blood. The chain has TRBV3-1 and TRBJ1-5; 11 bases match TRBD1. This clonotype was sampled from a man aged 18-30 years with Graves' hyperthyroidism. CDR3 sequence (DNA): TGTGCCAGCAGCCCGACGGACAGGGGGCAGGATCAGCCCCAGCATTTT. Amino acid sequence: CASSPTDRGQDQPQHF.